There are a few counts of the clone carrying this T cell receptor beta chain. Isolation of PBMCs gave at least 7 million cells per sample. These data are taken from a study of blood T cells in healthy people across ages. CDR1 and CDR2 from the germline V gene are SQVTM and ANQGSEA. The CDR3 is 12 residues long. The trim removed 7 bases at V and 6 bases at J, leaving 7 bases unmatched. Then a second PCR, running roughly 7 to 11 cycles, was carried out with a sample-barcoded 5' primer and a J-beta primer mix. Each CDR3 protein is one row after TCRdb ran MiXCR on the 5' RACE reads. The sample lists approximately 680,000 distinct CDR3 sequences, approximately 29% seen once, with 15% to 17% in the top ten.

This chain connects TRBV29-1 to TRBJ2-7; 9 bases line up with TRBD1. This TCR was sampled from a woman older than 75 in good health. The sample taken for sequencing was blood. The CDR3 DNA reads TGCAGCGGGGGACAGGGACAAGGCGAGCAGTACTTC. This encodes CSGGQGQGEQYF.